These 15 T cell receptor beta chains were all obtained from the same sample, sequenced in a study of response to subunit inactivated influenza vaccine. TCRdb processed the RT-PCR reads anew with MiXCR; each CDR3 protein has one entry. The table includes fewer than 700,000 distinct CDR3 sequences, 10% to 15% detected once. This specimen was PBMCs from blood, taken about 40 days after vaccination. These TCRs come from a man aged 45-60 years who received an inactivated influenza vaccine.

The chain is built from TRBV10-3 and TRBJ2-7; no clear D. Germline CDR1 is ENHRY and CDR2 is SYGVKD. V was shortened by 8 bases and J by 3 bases, with 11 bases between the two germline ends. CDR3 length: 12 residues. The CDR3 sequence is CAIGTLLYEQYF. The CDR3 region has the DNA TGTGCCATCGGAACTTTACTCTACGAGCAGTACTTC.

The sample holds a few counts of this clonotype. The chain couples TRBV7-8 to TRBJ2-2; no clear D. The CDR3 totals 15 residues. The germline V and J ends were trimmed by 0 bases and 3 bases, with 8 bases remaining between them. Germline-derived CDR1 and CDR2 are SGHVS and FQNEAQ. CDR3 sequence reads: CASSLARSYTGELFF. The CDR3 DNA is TGTGCCAGCAGCTTAGCTAGGTCCTACACCGGGGAGCTGTTTTTT.

The chain couples TRBV13 to TRBJ1-2, with D perhaps matching TRBD1 (6 bases). This CDR3 has 14 amino acids. V lost 5 bases and J lost 4, with 14 bases in between. Per germline, CDR1 PRHDT and CDR2 FYEKMQ (reference sequence). The CDR3 here is CASSILTGGYGYTF. CDR3 bases: TGTGCCAGCAGCATCCTGACAGGAGGCTATGGCTACACCTTC. The variable domain in full, with the rest retrieved from reference TRBV13 and TRBJ1-2, is AAGVIQSPRHLIKEKRETATLKCYPIPRHDTVYWYQQGPGQDPQFLISFYEKMQSDKGSIPDRFSAQQFSDYHSELNMSSLELGDSALYFCASSILTGGYGYTFGSGTRLTVV.

This clonotype was counted only a few times. The V and J genes are TRBV7-2 and TRBJ1-1, with D perhaps TRBD1 (6 bases). This CDR3 has 15 amino acids. Per germline, CDR1 SGHTA and CDR2 FQGNSA. Trimming cost V 1 base and J 5 bases, with 14 bases left between them. CDR3 nucleotides: TGTGCCAGCAGCTTAGTGGCGGGGGCTAGGACTGAAGCTTTCTTT. Translated, it gives CASSLVAGARTEAFF.

V is TRBV3-1 and J is TRBJ2-1; 10 nucleotides agree with TRBD2. From germline, CDR1 is LGHDT and CDR2 YNNKEL (reference sequence). The V segment lost 2 bases and the J segment 3 bases; nucleotides outside the gene matches: 10. CDR3 length: 18 residues. CDR3 nucleotides: TGTGCCAGCAGCCAAAGGCCCCTAGCGGGAGCACACTACAATGAGCAGTTCTTC. Translated: CASSQRPLAGAHYNEQFF.

Points on this clonotype: Sequence at one end of the junction differs from germline and may be a read error. V is TRBV7-7 and J is TRBJ1-4; D might be TRBD1 (5 bases). Germline V CDR1 and CDR2: SSHAT, FNYEAQ (reference sequence). The CDR3 is made up of 16 amino acids. CDR3 in amino acids: CASSPGIRGAREKLFF. CDR3 DNA sequence: TGTGCTAGCAGCCCCGGCATCCGGGGCGCAAGGGAAAAACTGTTTTTT.

The chain employs TRBV28 and TRBJ1-5; D call uncertain. There are 19 residues in the CDR3. The V end lost 2 bases, the J end lost 1 base, and 21 bases lay between the germline ends. The germline V gene encodes CDR1 MDHEN and CDR2 SYDVKM. The DNA for the CDR3 is TGTGCCAGCAGTTTAATTGCACTTTATGGCAGTGACAGCAATCAGCCCCAGCATTTT. This gives the protein CASSLIALYGSDSNQPQHF.

The rearrangement joins TRBV2 to TRBJ2-7; TRBD2 might be the D (6 bases). Germline V gene data show CDR1 as SNHLY and CDR2 as FYNNEI. Trimming cost V 7 bases and J 3 bases, with 19 bases left between them. The CDR3 is 15 residues long. The CDR3 coding sequence is TGTGCCAGCATGGCGGGAAGCGAACTAGTCTACGAGCAGTACTTC. Its translation: CASMAGSELVYEQYF.

The chain is built from TRBV20-1 and TRBJ2-1, with D perhaps matching TRBD2 (6 bases). The germline gives CDR1 DFQATT, CDR2 SNEGSKA (reference sequence). V lost 1 base, J lost 6 bases, and 19 bases lay in between. This CDR3 comprises 16 residues. CDR3 coding DNA: TGCAGTGCTAGAGGCCGCGCGGGGTGGAGTTTCAATGAGCAGTTCTTC. The encoded protein is CSARGRAGWSFNEQFF.

The table lists this clonotype with many counts. The chain carries TRBV7-2 and TRBJ2-1, with TRBD2 matching over 13 bases. This CDR3 spans 21 amino acids. V shed 4 bases and J 0 bases; nucleotides not matched to a gene: 15. Germline loops: CDR1 SGHTA, CDR2 FQGNSA. CDR3 amino acids: CASSSTPGLAGRPSSYNEQFF. As DNA, the CDR3 is TGTGCCAGCAGCTCCACCCCGGGACTAGCGGGAAGACCTAGCTCCTACAATGAGCAGTTCTTC.

The CDR3 DNA reads as TGTGCCAGCAGTGCGGGACTAGTAGTTACGCAGTATTTT. Encoded protein: CASSAGLVVTQYF. The V call is TRBV25-1, the J call TRBJ2-3; 8 positions match TRBD2. CDR1 MGHDK and CDR2 SYGVNS come from the germline V gene. There are 13 residues in the CDR3. The junction had 5 bases not matched to a gene; V was cut back by 4 bases and J by 8 bases.

The CDR3 nucleotides read TGTGCCAGCAGCCCCCATCGGTTCCGGGACAGGGGCGCGAGCGGGGAGCTGTTTTTT. This codes for CASSPHRFRDRGASGELFF. The chain recombines TRBV11-1 with TRBJ2-2, with TRBD1 matching 10 bases. CDR1 SGHAT and CDR2 FQDESV come from the germline V gene (reference sequence). V shed 5 bases, J shed 7 bases, and the junction held 19 bases outside the gene matches. CDR3 size: 19 residues.

This clonotype was detected many times. V usage is TRBV29-1 and J usage is TRBJ2-3; a weak D match, TRBD1 (5 bases). Germline lookup yields CDR1 SQVTM and CDR2 ANQGSEA. The CDR3 loop spans 14 amino acids. The ends were cut back, 2 bases at V and 3 bases at J, with 12 bases in the middle. CDR3 residues: CSVEQGLITDTQYF. CDR3 sequence (DNA): TGCAGCGTTGAACAGGGTTTAATAACAGATACGCAGTATTTT.

This rearrangement joins TRBV28 to TRBJ2-7; 10 bases map to TRBD1. V lost 4 bases and J lost 0; bases outside the gene matches: 6. The germline V gene has CDR1 MDHEN and CDR2 SYDVKM. The CDR3 spans 16 residues. The DNA for the CDR3 is TGTGCCAGCAGTTACGGGACAGGGGCTCCCTCCTACGAGCAGTACTTC. This gives the protein CASSYGTGAPSYEQYF.

This clonotype has more than one count but fewer than ten. J is TRBJ1-2 and V is TRBV29-1; 8 bases match TRBD1. V lost 4 bases, J lost 2 bases, and 15 bases stayed unmatched. The CDR3 loop spans 17 amino acids. CDR1 and CDR2 (germline): SQVTM, ANQGSEA. CDR3 protein: CSVAVTSLQGANYGYTF. The CDR3 coding sequence is TGCAGCGTTGCGGTGACCTCATTGCAGGGGGCCAACTATGGCTACACCTTC.